This entry lists 25 T cell receptor beta chains sequenced from one sample in a study of cytomegalovirus exposure and HLA in healthy donors. The PCR used 60 Vbeta and 13 Jbeta primers. TCRdb's copy holds only in-frame clones and misses some; the assay was immunoSEQ multiplex PCR. In total, the table holds roughly 190,000 clones. Sequenced: PBMCs. These receptors were obtained from a woman aged 18-29 years in good health and CMV-seropositive.

The rearrangement links TRBV9 to TRBJ1-5, with D hard to call. Trimming removed 0 bases from V and 4 bases from J, with 8 bases in between. The CDR3 runs 14 residues. The germline V gene has CDR1 SGDLS and CDR2 YYNGEE. Here the CDR3 reads CASSVGQTNQPQHF. Written as DNA, the CDR3 is TGTGCCAGCAGCGTAGGACAAACTAATCAGCCCCAGCATTTT.

This chain uses TRBV6-1 with TRBJ1-1; no reliable D call. The CDR3 length is 12 residues. CDR1 is MNHNS and CDR2 is SASEGT in the germline V gene. Trimming left V 11 bases short and J 2 bases short, with 12 bases between. This chain's CDR3 is CASCRGNTEAFF. DNA of the CDR3: TGTGCCTCCTGTCGCGGTAACACTGAAGCTTTCTTT.

The chain links TRBV5-1 to TRBJ2-1, with D possibly TRBD2 on 5 matching bases. Germline lookup yields CDR1 SGHRS and CDR2 YFSETQ. CDR3 length: 15 residues. V was pared by 10 bases and J by 9 bases, with 26 bases between. The CDR3 DNA is TGCGCCGCCTCCTCCGGGATACCTACTTATGGTGAGCAGTTCTTC. It codes for CAASSGIPTYGEQFF.

J is TRBJ1-2 and V is TRBV18; D might be TRBD1 (6 bases). V was shortened by 4 bases and J by 4 bases, with 13 bases between the two germline ends. This CDR3 region has 14 residues. Germline V lookup: CDR1 KGHSH, CDR2 LQKENI. CDR3 loop: CASSQDDRIYGYTF. In DNA form, the CDR3 reads TGTGCCAGCTCACAAGACGACAGGATCTATGGCTACACCTTC.

V is TRBV7-2 and J is TRBJ2-7, with 13 bases matching TRBD2. The V gene's germline CDR1 is SGHTA and CDR2 FQGNSA. The CDR3 consists of 17 residues. The ends lost 0 bases at V and 2 bases at J; junction bases unmatched: 4. The chain's CDR3 is CASSLAGTSGDPYEQYF. CDR3 DNA: TGTGCCAGCAGCTTAGCGGGGACTAGCGGGGACCCCTACGAGCAGTACTTC. The entire variable domain, with the rest obtained from reference TRBV7-2 and TRBJ2-7, is as follows: GAGVSQSPSNKVTEKGKDVELRCDPISGHTALYWYRQSLGQGLEFLIYFQGNSAPDKSGLPSDRFSAERTGGSVSTLTIQRTQQEDSAVYLCASSLAGTSGDPYEQYFGPGTRLTVT.

This chain links TRBV19 with TRBJ2-1; 10 bases line up with TRBD2. The CDR3 runs 15 residues. The germline gives CDR1 LNHDA, CDR2 SQIVND (reference sequence). With V trimmed by 4 bases and J by 3 bases, 3 bases remained unmatched. For the CDR3, the DNA is TGTGCCAGTAGTAAAGCGGGAGGGATCTACAATGAGCAGTTCTTC. Its translation is CASSKAGGIYNEQFF.

This chain joins TRBV30 and TRBJ1-1; D is perhaps TRBD1 (6 bases). V was cut by 7 bases and J by 7 bases, with 19 bases left in between. This CDR3 spans 13 amino acids. Germline values: CDR1 GTSNPN, CDR2 SVGIG (reference sequence). The CDR3 sequence: CASTDSSPGEAFF. DNA of the CDR3: TGTGCCTCAACGGACAGCTCTCCCGGTGAAGCTTTCTTT.

The gene calls are TRBV15 and TRBJ2-5; 8 bases map to TRBD2. The DNA end is more similar to TRBJ2-7, so the J call may be wrong. The length of the CDR3 is 16 residues. CDR1 LNHNV and CDR2 YYDKDF come from the germline V gene (reference sequence). The CDR3 DNA follows: TGTGCCACCAGCCCTCGCGGAAGCGGGGGTATCGACGAGCAGTACTTC. The encoded protein is CATSPRGSGGIDEQYF.

The chain employs TRBV9 and TRBJ2-5; 12 nucleotides match TRBD2. This CDR3 has 16 amino acids. Germline-derived CDR1 and CDR2 are SGDLS and YYNGEE. V lost 3 bases to trimming and J lost 4 bases; unmatched junction nucleotides: 7. The CDR3 reads CASSASSGRARETQYF. The CDR3 DNA reads as TGTGCCAGCAGCGCCTCTAGCGGGAGGGCAAGAGAGACCCAGTACTTC.

The chain couples TRBV6-1 to TRBJ2-2; no reliable D call. The V gene lost 6 bases and the J gene lost 1 base, with 12 bases spanning the gap. Germline V CDR1 and CDR2: MNHNS, SASEGT. The CDR3 is 15 amino acids. The CDR3 DNA reads as TGTGCCAGCAGGGCAGGTATTATGAACACCGGGGAGCTGTTTTTT. It specifies CASRAGIMNTGELFF.

This sequence joins TRBV27 and TRBJ2-7; 7 bases are shared with TRBD1. Per germline, CDR1 MNHEY and CDR2 SMNVEV (reference sequence). CDR3 length: 15 amino acids. V shed 5 bases, J shed 2 bases, and the junction held 9 bases outside the gene matches. This CDR3 reads CASSLNRGSPYEQYF. The CDR3 DNA reads TGTGCCAGCAGTCTTAACAGGGGTTCGCCCTACGAGCAGTACTTC.

This rearrangement joins TRBV9 to TRBJ2-3; 8 bases line up with TRBD2. This CDR3 region has 15 residues. CDR1 is SGDLS and CDR2 is YYNGEE in the germline V gene. The ends lost 1 base at V and 5 bases at J; junction bases unmatched: 6. This CDR3 reads CASSVKAGGRDTQYF. The CDR3 DNA is TGTGCCAGCAGCGTAAAGGCGGGGGGCCGAGATACGCAGTATTTT.

The V gene is TRBV2, the J gene TRBJ1-5; D possibly corresponds to TRBD1 (6 bases). CDR1 is SNHLY and CDR2 is FYNNEI in the germline V gene. Deletions cut 0 bases from V and 4 bases from J, with 13 bases between. The CDR3 covers 16 residues. The CDR3 reads CASSEASGTRNQPQHF. The CDR3 DNA follows: TGTGCCAGCAGTGAAGCTTCCGGGACAAGGAATCAGCCCCAGCATTTT.

The chain is built from TRBV6-5 and TRBJ2-6, with D unclear. This CDR3 comprises 16 residues. Germline V gene sequence: CDR1 MNHEY, CDR2 SVGAGI. Trimming cost V 2 bases and J 3 bases, with 11 bases left between them. In nucleotides, the CDR3 is TGTGCCAGCAGTTACGGCAGTGGTCATGGGGCCAACGTCCTGACTTTC. Translation: CASSYGSGHGANVLTF.

CDR3 amino acids: CASSATPTSGSYEQYF. CDR3 sequence (DNA): TGTGCCAGCAGCGCGACCCCTACTAGCGGGAGTTACGAGCAGTACTTC. The gene calls are TRBV9 and TRBJ2-7, with 11 bases aligning to TRBD2. J lost 4 bases, V lost 3 bases, and 9 bases had no gene match. This CDR3 region has 16 residues. CDR1 and CDR2 (germline): SGDLS, YYNGEE.

V gene TRBV19 combines with J gene TRBJ1-1, with 10 nucleotides matching TRBD1. The CDR3 extends over 15 amino acids. Germline values: CDR1 LNHDA, CDR2 SQIVND (reference sequence). Trimming removed 6 bases from V and 1 base from J; junction bases left unmatched: 5. The CDR3 region is CASRTGTGANTEAFF. CDR3 nucleotides: TGTGCCAGTAGGACCGGGACAGGGGCGAACACTGAAGCTTTCTTT. Combining the CDR3 with reference TRBV19 and TRBJ1-1 gives the whole variable domain DGGITQSPKYLFRKEGQNVTLSCEQNLNHDAMYWYRQDPGQGLRLIYYSQIVNDFQKGDIAEGYSVSREKKESFPLTVTSAQKNPTAFYLCASRTGTGANTEAFFGQGTRLTVV.

The V call is TRBV19, the J call TRBJ2-7, with 7 bases aligning to TRBD1. Germline CDR1 reads LNHDA; CDR2 reads SQIVND (reference sequence). V shed 5 bases and J 3 bases; nucleotides not matched to a gene: 10. This CDR3 comprises 15 residues. The CDR3 bases are TGTGCCAGTAGTTCCACAGGGGTGAGCAGCTACGAGCAGTACTTC. Translating it yields CASSSTGVSSYEQYF.

This rearrangement joins TRBV27 to TRBJ1-2; unclear D gene. CDR1 is MNHEY and CDR2 is SMNVEV in the germline V gene (reference sequence). V shed 6 bases and J shed 6 bases, with 14 bases lying between them. The CDR3 totals 13 residues. The CDR3, as DNA: TGTGCCAGCAGCCCGCGCCTAAACCATGGCTACACCTTC. Protein: CASSPRLNHGYTF.

This chain uses TRBV28 with TRBJ1-2, with 8 nucleotides matching TRBD1. The CDR3 runs 15 residues. CDR1 MDHEN and CDR2 SYDVKM come from the germline V gene. Germline trimming cut 4 bases from V and 8 bases from J; bases unmatched to any gene: 12. The CDR3 protein is CASSSGGQGAGGYTF. CDR3 sequence (DNA): TGTGCCAGCAGTTCTGGGGGCCAGGGGGCGGGAGGCTACACCTTC.

The gene calls are TRBV19 and TRBJ1-1; D unresolved. The V gene's germline CDR1 is LNHDA and CDR2 SQIVND (reference sequence). Trimming took 1 base from V and 1 from J, leaving 10 bases between them. CDR3 length equals 15 residues. The CDR3: CASSIGKRRNTEAFF. CDR3 coding DNA: TGTGCCAGTAGTATAGGGAAGCGGAGGAACACTGAAGCTTTCTTT.

V and J are TRBV14 and TRBJ2-4, with D possibly being TRBD1 (5 bases). Germline V gene sequence: CDR1 SGHDN, CDR2 FVKESK. Trimming removed 2 bases from V and 3 bases from J, with 14 bases in between. This CDR3 spans 16 amino acids. CDR3 protein: CASSQFQGLGKNIQYF. The CDR3 region has the DNA TGTGCCAGCAGCCAATTCCAGGGTTTAGGCAAAAACATTCAGTACTTC.

The rearrangement joins TRBV2 to TRBJ2-5, with D tentatively TRBD1 (6 bases). CDR1 is SNHLY, CDR2 FYNNEI, per germline. The CDR3 is made up of 14 amino acids. The germline V and J ends were trimmed by 4 bases and 2 bases, with 11 bases remaining between them. The CDR3 nucleotides read TGTGCCAGCAGTGGCCCCAGGGGACAAGAGACCCAGTACTTC. This gives the protein CASSGPRGQETQYF.

The rearrangement joins TRBV5-1 to TRBJ2-3; TRBD2 might be the D (5 bases). From germline, CDR1 is SGHRS and CDR2 YFSETQ. CDR3 length: 13 amino acids. Trimming took 8 bases from V and 1 from J, leaving 11 bases between them. In DNA, the CDR3 is TGCGCCAGTCGGGGAAGTGGCACAGATACGCAGTATTTT. Translated: CASRGSGTDTQYF.

The V call is TRBV5-1, the J call TRBJ2-5; tentatively, D is TRBD2 (6 bases). The J call is doubtful: the DNA matches TRBJ2-7 better. This CDR3 contains 15 residues. CDR1 and CDR2 from the germline V gene are SGHRS and YFSETQ. CDR3 loop: CASSLVSGSSYEQYF. In DNA form, the CDR3 reads TGCGCCAGCAGCTTGGTGTCCGGGAGCTCCTACGAGCAGTACTTC.

The V gene is TRBV6-1, the J gene TRBJ2-2; D perhaps matches TRBD2 (6 bases). Deletions cut 5 bases from V and 6 bases from J, with 13 bases between. Per the germline V gene, CDR1 is MNHNS and CDR2 is SASEGT. CDR3 size: 14 residues. This CDR3 is CASSPGERAGELFF. The DNA of the CDR3 is TGTGCCAGCAGTCCCGGCGAGCGGGCCGGGGAGCTGTTTTTT.